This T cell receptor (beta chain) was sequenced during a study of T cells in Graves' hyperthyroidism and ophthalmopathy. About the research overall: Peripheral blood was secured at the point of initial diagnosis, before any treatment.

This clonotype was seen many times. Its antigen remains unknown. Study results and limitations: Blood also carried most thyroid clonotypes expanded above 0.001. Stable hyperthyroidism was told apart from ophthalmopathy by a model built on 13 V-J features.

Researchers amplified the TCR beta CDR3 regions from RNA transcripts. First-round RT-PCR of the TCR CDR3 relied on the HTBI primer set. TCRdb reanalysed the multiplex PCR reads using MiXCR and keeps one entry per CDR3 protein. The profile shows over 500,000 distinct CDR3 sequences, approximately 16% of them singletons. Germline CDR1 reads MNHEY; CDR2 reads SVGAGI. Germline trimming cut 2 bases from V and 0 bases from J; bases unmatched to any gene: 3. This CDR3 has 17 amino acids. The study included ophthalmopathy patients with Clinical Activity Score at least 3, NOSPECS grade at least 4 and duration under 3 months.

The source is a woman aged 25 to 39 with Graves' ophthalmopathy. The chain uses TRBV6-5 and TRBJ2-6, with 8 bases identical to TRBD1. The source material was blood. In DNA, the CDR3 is TGTGCCAGCAGTTACACAGGGGGAAACTCTGGGGCCAACGTCCTGACTTTC. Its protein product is CASSYTGGNSGANVLTF.